This TCR beta chain was retrieved from a study of T cell responses to AZD1222 COVID-19 vaccine. In the study overall: Second-dose intervals of approximately 4 or approximately 12 weeks were pooled.

Points from the study as a whole: Dominant at 160-218 and 743-854, vaccine-associated CD4 TCRs also spanned spike. Among those given AZD1222, only five or six were seropositive at baseline.

Of note for this clone: Its antigen is not known.

TCRdb's copy holds only in-frame clones and misses some; the assay was immunoSEQ multiplex PCR. The sample has about 120,000 clones; 93% are singletons. V dropped 7 bases and J dropped 4; count of bases not matched to a gene: 8. Germline V CDR1 and CDR2: MDHEN, SYDVKM. The CDR3 runs to 14 residues. The chain uses TRBV28 and TRBJ2-7, with 9 positions matching TRBD2. This material consisted of peripheral blood, taken on day 0 of AZD1222 vaccination. This sequence was found in an adult in good health. The CDR3, as DNA: TGTGCCAGCACTCCGGGACTAGCTGTATACGAGCAGTACTTC. It specifies CASTPGLAVYEQYF.